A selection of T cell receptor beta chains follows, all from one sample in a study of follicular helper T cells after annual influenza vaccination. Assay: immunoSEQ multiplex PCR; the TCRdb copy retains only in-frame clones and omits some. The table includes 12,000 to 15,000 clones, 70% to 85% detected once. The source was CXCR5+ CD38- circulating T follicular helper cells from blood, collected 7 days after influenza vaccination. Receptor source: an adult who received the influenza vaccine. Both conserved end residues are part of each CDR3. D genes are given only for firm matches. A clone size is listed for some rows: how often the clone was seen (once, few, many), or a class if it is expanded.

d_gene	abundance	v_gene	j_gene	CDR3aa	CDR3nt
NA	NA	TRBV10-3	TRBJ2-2	CATGKGDNGELFF	TGTGCCACCGGGAAGGGGGATAACGGGGAGCTGTTTTTT
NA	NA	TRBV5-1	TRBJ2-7	CASSTGEGGQYF	TGCGCCAGCAGCACCGGTGAGGGAGGGCAGTACTTC
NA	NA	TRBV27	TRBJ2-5	CASSFPDRETQYF	TGTGCCAGCAGTTTCCCAGATCGAGAGACCCAGTACTTC
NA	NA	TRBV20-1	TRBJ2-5	CSAQDQETQYF	TGCAGTGCGCAGGATCAAGAGACCCAGTACTTC
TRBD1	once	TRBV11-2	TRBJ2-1	CASSSEGATYNEQFF	TGTGCCAGCAGCTCCGAGGGGGCGACCTACAATGAGCAGTTCTTC
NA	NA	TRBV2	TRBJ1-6	CASSDVNGYNSPLHF	TGTGCCAGCAGTGATGTAAACGGGTATAATTCACCCCTCCACTTT
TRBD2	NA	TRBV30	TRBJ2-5	CAWSAQRARGGETQYF	TGTGCCTGGAGTGCCCAGCGGGCCCGCGGGGGAGAGACCCAGTACTTC
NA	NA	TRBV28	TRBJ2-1	CASSPFRSTRYNEQFF	TGTGCCAGCAGTCCCTTCCGGTCGACGAGGTACAATGAGCAGTTCTTC
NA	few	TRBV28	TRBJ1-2	CASSPPRQSGYTF	TGTGCCAGCAGCCCCCCCAGGCAGAGCGGCTACACCTTC
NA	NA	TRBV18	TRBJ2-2	CASSPPKGPGGELFF	TGTGCCAGCTCACCACCCAAGGGGCCGGGCGGGGAGCTGTTTTTT